The 13 T cell receptor beta chains below come from one sample, sequenced in a study of somatic mutations in cytotoxic T cells in rheumatoid arthritis. Repertoires were generated with immunoSEQ multiplex PCR, while TCRdb's copy carries only in-frame clones and drops some. The data contain about 16,000 clones, approximately 79% of them singletons. What was sequenced was CD8+ T cells sorted from blood. The receptors here all came from an adult with rheumatoid arthritis.

The V call is TRBV7-9, the J call TRBJ2-7, with D tentatively TRBD1 (6 bases). The length of the CDR3 is 14 residues. The V gene's germline CDR1 is SEHNR and CDR2 FQNEAQ (reference sequence). V lost 1 base and J lost 2, with 9 bases in between. The CDR3 nucleotides are TGTGCCAGCAGCTTAGGACAGGTCCCCTACGAGCAGTACTTC. This gives the protein CASSLGQVPYEQYF.

V usage is TRBV9 and J usage is TRBJ2-7; D is perhaps TRBD1 (7 bases). V lost 4 bases and J lost 3, with 20 bases in between. Germline CDR1 and CDR2: SGDLS and YYNGEE. The length of the CDR3 is 16 residues. The CDR3 here is CASSPRGDREDYEQYF. Written as DNA, the CDR3 is TGTGCCAGCAGCCCCCGAGGAGACAGGGAGGACTACGAGCAGTACTTC.

The J gene is TRBJ2-7, the V gene TRBV11-2; D is unresolved. V was trimmed by 0 bases and J by 3 bases, leaving 6 bases between them. The CDR3 is 13 residues long. The germline CDR1 and CDR2 sequences are SGHAT and FQNNGV. Here the CDR3 DNA reads TGTGCCAGCAGCTTAGAGGCAGACTACGAGCAGTACTTC. This gives the protein CASSLEADYEQYF. Filled out from reference TRBV11-2 and TRBJ2-7, the complete variable domain reads EAGVAQSPRYKIIEKRQSVAFWCNPISGHATLYWYQQILGQGPKLLIQFQNNGVVDDSQLPKDRFSAERLKGVDSTLKIQPAKLEDSAVYLCASSLEADYEQYFGPGTRLTVT.

This clone turned up a few times. J is TRBJ2-1 and V is TRBV19; 8 bases match TRBD2. CDR1 and CDR2 (germline): LNHDA, SQIVND (reference sequence). With 1 base clipped from V and 7 bases from J, the junction kept 15 bases outside the gene matches. The CDR3 length is 18 residues. CDR3 amino acids: CASSIGVQWREVINEQFF. As DNA, the CDR3 is TGTGCCAGTAGTATAGGGGTTCAATGGCGGGAGGTCATAAATGAGCAGTTCTTC.

The chain couples TRBV27 to TRBJ2-1, with 12 bases that match TRBD2. J lost 8 bases, V lost 6 bases, and 2 bases had no gene match. There are 13 residues in the CDR3. CDR1 is MNHEY, CDR2 SMNVEV, per germline (reference sequence). The CDR3 DNA sequence: TGTGCCAGCAGACTAGCGGGAGGTTATGAGCAGTTCTTC. Its protein product is CASRLAGGYEQFF.

The chain is built from TRBV29-1 and TRBJ1-1, with TRBD1 identical over 7 bases. The germline CDR1 and CDR2 sequences are SQVTM and ANQGSEA. V was pared by 1 base and J by 6 bases, with 2 bases of the junction left unmatched. The CDR3 runs to 12 residues. In nucleotides, the CDR3 is TGCAGCGTTGAAGGGACAGGTCCTGAAGCTTTCTTT. It translates to CSVEGTGPEAFF.

The J gene is TRBJ2-1, the V gene TRBV5-1, with 7 bases that match TRBD2. The CDR3 spans 16 residues. After removal of 4 bases from V and 6 bases from J, the junction contained 13 bases not matched to a gene. Germline V gene lookup returns CDR1 SGHRS and CDR2 YFSETQ. CDR3 sequence: CASSLRAGEQINEQFF. In DNA form, the CDR3 reads TGCGCCAGCAGCCTGCGCGCGGGGGAGCAAATCAATGAGCAGTTCTTC. The full variable domain, with the rest looked up from reference TRBV5-1 and TRBJ2-1, is KAGVTQTPRYLIKTRGQQVTLSCSPISGHRSVSWYQQTPGQGLQFLFEYFSETQRNKGNFPGRFSGRQFSNSRSEMNVSTLELGDSALYLCASSLRAGEQINEQFFGPGTRLTVL.

The chain recombines TRBV7-8 with TRBJ2-3; 10 bases agree with TRBD2. Germline CDR1 SGHVS, CDR2 FQNEAQ. The CDR3 has 19 amino acids. After removal of 3 bases from V and 5 bases from J, the junction contained 17 bases not matched to a gene. The CDR3 reads CASSLGGQVQTSGQDTQYF. CDR3 DNA sequence: TGTGCCAGCAGCTTGGGCGGACAGGTCCAGACTAGCGGGCAAGATACGCAGTATTTT.

The chain links TRBV6-5 to TRBJ2-1, with TRBD2 matching 12 bases. CDR1 and CDR2 (germline): MNHEY, SVGAGI. V was pared by 8 bases and J by 4 bases, with 0 bases of the junction left unmatched. The CDR3 length is 13 residues. As DNA, the CDR3 is TGTGCCAGCGGACTAGCGGGATACAATGAGCAGTTCTTC. It encodes CASGLAGYNEQFF.

This sequence joins TRBV9 and TRBJ2-7; a possible D gene is TRBD2 (7 bases). The germline V and J ends were trimmed by 5 bases and 0 bases, with 15 bases remaining between them. CDR1 and CDR2 (germline): SGDLS, YYNGEE. This CDR3 is built from 15 residues. The CDR3 here is CASSAGDYPSYEQYF. The CDR3 nucleotides read TGTGCCAGCAGTGCAGGGGACTACCCCTCCTACGAGCAGTACTTC.

This clone was found a few times. The chain recombines TRBV29-1 with TRBJ1-1; perhaps TRBD1 as D (5 bases). CDR3 length: 12 residues. Germline CDR1 is SQVTM and CDR2 is ANQGSEA. Trimming removed 6 bases from V and 1 base from J, with 9 bases in between. The CDR3 coding sequence is TGCAGCGTGACCGACAGGAACACTGAAGCTTTCTTT. Translating it yields CSVTDRNTEAFF.

The CDR3 region is CASSLAYQQFF. The CDR3 DNA follows: TGTGCCAGCAGTTTAGCGTATCAGCAGTTCTTC. The V call is TRBV28, the J call TRBJ2-1, with unresolved D. Germline V lookup: CDR1 MDHEN, CDR2 SYDVKM. This CDR3 comprises 11 residues. Deletions cut 2 bases from V and 11 bases from J, with 7 bases between.

The rearrangement links TRBV15 to TRBJ2-7; 7 nucleotides align to TRBD2. Trimming removed 5 bases from V and 4 bases from J; junction bases left unmatched: 8. Looked up from germline, CDR1 is LNHNV and CDR2 is YYDKDF (reference sequence). The CDR3 has 14 residues. This CDR3 is CATSDPGEGYEQYF. In DNA form, the CDR3 reads TGTGCCACCAGCGACCCCGGGGAGGGATACGAGCAGTACTTC. The full variable domain, rest sourced from reference TRBV15 and TRBJ2-7, is DAMVIQNPRYQVTQFGKPVTLSCSQTLNHNVMYWYQQKSSQAPKLLFHYYDKDFNNEADTPDNFQSRRPNTSFCFLDIRSPGLGDTAMYLCATSDPGEGYEQYFGPGTRLTVT.